The 4 T cell receptor beta chains presented below share a single source sample, sequenced in a study of shared clonotypes between healthy human individuals. CD8 cells classed as naive were CD45RO-negative and positively selected for CCR7, excluding terminally differentiated effector memory CD45RA+ cells. Method: immunoSEQ multiplex PCR; TCRdb's copy keeps in-frame clones and lacks some. Here the sample spans 550,000 to 600,000 clones, roughly 98% being singletons. Material: naive CD8+ T cells sorted from blood. These receptors were taken from a man aged 25 to 40 in good health.

The chain recombines TRBV7-9 with TRBJ1-2, with D possibly matching TRBD1 (5 bases). The CDR3 covers 15 residues. V dropped 5 bases and J dropped 4 bases, with 17 bases sitting between them. CDR1 and CDR2 (germline): SEHNR, FQNEAQ (reference sequence). The CDR3 DNA reads as TGTGCCAGCAGCGCCGCGGGGGGGACCTTCTATGGCTACACCTTC. Its translation: CASSAAGGTFYGYTF.

The chain combines TRBV7-6 with TRBJ2-7; D may be TRBD1 (6 bases). CDR1 and CDR2 (germline): SGHVS, FNYEAQ. The germline V and J ends were trimmed by 4 bases and 4 bases, with 11 bases remaining between them. This CDR3 has 13 residues. The chain's CDR3 is CASSSQGHYEQYF. The CDR3 region has the DNA TGTGCCAGCAGCTCCCAGGGACATTACGAGCAGTACTTC.

The chain links TRBV4-1 to TRBJ2-1, with D uncertain. CDR3 size: 12 residues. Germline assignment: CDR1 MGHRA and CDR2 YSYEKL. V lost 2 bases, J lost 7 bases, and 6 bases lay in between. As DNA, the CDR3 is TGCGCCAGCAGCCAAACATGGAATGAGCAGTTCTTC. This translates into CASSQTWNEQFF.

The chain couples TRBV28 to TRBJ2-1, with D possibly TRBD2 on 5 matching bases. The CDR3 has 12 residues. The ends were cut back, 7 bases at V and 8 bases at J, with 12 bases in the middle. The germline V gene encodes CDR1 MDHEN and CDR2 SYDVKM. This CDR3 reads CASNEGSHEQFF. The CDR3 nucleotides are TGTGCCAGCAATGAGGGATCGCATGAGCAGTTCTTC. Full variable domain (outside the CDR3, taken from reference TRBV28 and TRBJ2-1): DVKVTQSSRYLVKRTGEKVFLECVQDMDHENMFWYRQDPGLGLRLIYFSYDVKMKEKGDIPEGYSVSREKKERFSLILESASTNQTSMYLCASNEGSHEQFFGPGTRLTVL.